This is a list of T cell receptor beta chains from one sample in a study of monozygotic twins with inflammatory bowel disease. TCRdb reprocessed the 5' RACE reads, with one entry per CDR3 protein and no DNA. In all, the sample yields 150,000 to 200,000 distinct CDR3 sequences. Sequenced sample: blood. The receptors come from a human donor with ulcerative colitis or Crohn's disease, or a healthy co-twin of an affected twin (not recorded which). CDR3s include the opening cysteine and the closing phenylalanine or tryptophan.

j_call v_call cdr3_aa
TRBJ1-2 TRBV20-1 CSATQGRDGYTF
TRBJ2-1 TRBV9 CASSALDRGLYNEQFF
TRBJ2-1 TRBV7-2 CASLPIAGDRGEQFF
TRBJ2-1 TRBV20-1 CSSIGASGSLDEQFF
TRBJ1-4 TRBV15 CATSRGSKEKLFF
TRBJ1-1 TRBV7-9 CASSQGTGNGITEAFF
TRBJ2-5 TRBV10-3 CAISAGNQETQYF
TRBJ1-1 TRBV28 CASSLFQEAYF
TRBJ2-5 TRBV29-1 CSAHQGSGETQYF
TRBJ2-3 TRBV5-5 CASSMYRGTDTQYF
TRBJ2-3 TRBV7-2 CASSLNGGGRGTQYF
TRBJ2-5 TRBV29-1 CSGLLREKTQYF
TRBJ2-7 TRBV14 CASSQDVIYPYEQYF
TRBJ1-2 TRBV20-1 CSARAEGYENGYTF
TRBJ2-1 TRBV7-9 CASSLVDSGGPYNEQFF
TRBJ2-5 TRBV6-5 CASSHTGSRQETQYF
TRBJ2-7 TRBV28 CASSPSGFGQYF
TRBJ1-5 TRBV12-5 CASAAILRGLESNQPQHF
TRBJ2-2 TRBV12-3/TRBV12-4 CASSPTSGGANTGELFF
TRBJ2-7 TRBV4-3 CASSLWTGDEQYF
TRBJ1-3 TRBV10-2 CASSGPPTGPGNTIYF
TRBJ2-5 TRBV6-2/TRBV6-3 CASSNLAGLQETQYF
TRBJ1-2 TRBV3-1 CASSPGGDYGYTF
TRBJ2-5 TRBV10-3 CAIITGPCFGTQYF
TRBJ1-6 TRBV7-3 CASSLDSQYNSPLHF
TRBJ1-1 TRBV4-3 CASSQGSTATTEAFF
TRBJ2-1 TRBV20-1 CSAPPPGTYNEQFF
TRBJ2-7 TRBV5-1 CASSLGEGPYEQYF
TRBJ2-3 TRBV9 CASSVAFPNTDTQYF
TRBJ2-3 TRBV20-1 CSASGMGTDTQYF
TRBJ2-1 TRBV20-1 CSAGGLAGDREQFF
TRBJ1-4 TRBV18 CASSPPSATNEKLFF
TRBJ2-1 TRBV5-4 CASTGGLSQYNEQFF
TRBJ2-4 TRBV5-1 CASSLVSGGPQGPKNIQYF
TRBJ2-2 TRBV20-1 CSARGRRKGPTGELFF
TRBJ1-1 TRBV27 CASQTVNTEAFF
TRBJ2-7 TRBV5-1 CASSLDRGYEQYF
TRBJ2-3 TRBV28 CASSIAGITDTQYF
TRBJ2-3 TRBV15 CATSREQRGVTDTQYF
TRBJ2-3 TRBV7-8 CASSRRDSTDTQYF
TRBJ2-7 TRBV20-1 CSARGGGNGYEQYF
TRBJ2-1 TRBV7-9 CASSWGLAVNEQFF
TRBJ1-6 TRBV2 CASLPDRVNSPLHF
TRBJ1-2 TRBV29-1 CSVETRNLGNYGYTF
TRBJ2-1 TRBV12-3/TRBV12-4 CASSLGSGAGVNEQFF
TRBJ2-3 TRBV5-1 CASSLDPYSPSGGASTDTQYF
TRBJ1-1 TRBV7-2 CASRISRDRGNTEAFF
TRBJ2-5 TRBV25-1 CASSPPPGTKETQYF
TRBJ2-1 TRBV3-1 CASSLSSDRLRYNEQFF
TRBJ1-2 TRBV3-1 CASSQGRSRNYGYTF
TRBJ1-1 TRBV5-1 CASSPEWRLNTEAFF
TRBJ2-5 TRBV20-1 CSAIPTLGETQYF
TRBJ2-1 TRBV16 CASSPRQDLFNEQFF
TRBJ2-4 TRBV2 CASGGTGDKNIQYF
TRBJ2-7 TRBV5-1 CASSLGTSGVYEQYF
TRBJ1-3 TRBV24-1 CATSVKRDRWNTIYF
TRBJ1-1 TRBV7-2 CASSLSMSGTATEAFF
TRBJ1-2 TRBV30 CAWSVDGDYGYTF
TRBJ2-1 TRBV7-2 CASSQGPGLGKDNEQFF